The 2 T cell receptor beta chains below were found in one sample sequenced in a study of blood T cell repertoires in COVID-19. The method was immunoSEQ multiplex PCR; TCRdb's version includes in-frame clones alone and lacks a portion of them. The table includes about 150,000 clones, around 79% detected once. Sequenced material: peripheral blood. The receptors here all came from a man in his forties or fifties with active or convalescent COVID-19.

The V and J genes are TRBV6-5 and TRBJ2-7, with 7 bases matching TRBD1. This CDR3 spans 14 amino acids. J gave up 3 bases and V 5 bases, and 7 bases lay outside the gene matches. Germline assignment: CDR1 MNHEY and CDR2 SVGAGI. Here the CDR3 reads CASSPDGTDYEQYF. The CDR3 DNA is TGTGCCAGCAGTCCAGACGGGACAGACTACGAGCAGTACTTC.

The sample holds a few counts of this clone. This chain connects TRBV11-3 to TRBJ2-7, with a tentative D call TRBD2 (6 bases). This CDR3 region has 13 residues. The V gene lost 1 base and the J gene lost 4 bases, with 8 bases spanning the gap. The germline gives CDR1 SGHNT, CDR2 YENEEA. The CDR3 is CASSLGLGYEQYF. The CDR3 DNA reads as TGTGCCAGCAGCTTAGGACTAGGGTACGAGCAGTACTTC.